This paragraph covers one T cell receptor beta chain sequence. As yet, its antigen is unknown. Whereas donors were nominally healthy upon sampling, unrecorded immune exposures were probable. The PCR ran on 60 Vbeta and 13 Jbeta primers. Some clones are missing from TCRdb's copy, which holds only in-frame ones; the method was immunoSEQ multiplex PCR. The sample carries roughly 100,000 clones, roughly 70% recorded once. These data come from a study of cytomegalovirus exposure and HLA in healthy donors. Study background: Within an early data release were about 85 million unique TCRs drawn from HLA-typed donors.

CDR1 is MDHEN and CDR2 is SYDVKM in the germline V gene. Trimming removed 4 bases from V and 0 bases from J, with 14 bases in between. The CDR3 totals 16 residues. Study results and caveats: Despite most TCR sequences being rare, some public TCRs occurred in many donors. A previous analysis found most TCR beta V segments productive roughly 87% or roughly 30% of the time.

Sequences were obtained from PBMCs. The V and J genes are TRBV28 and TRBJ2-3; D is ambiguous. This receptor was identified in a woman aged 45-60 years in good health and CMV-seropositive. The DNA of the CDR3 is TGTGCCAGCAGTTCCCCGCGCTTCGCTAGCACAGATACGCAGTATTTT. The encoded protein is CASSSPRFASTDTQYF.